This T cell receptor (beta chain) was sequenced in a study of blood T cell repertoires in COVID-19. Whole-study context: Some COVID-19 samples were acute and others convalescent; all came from the United States, Italy and Spain. Nucleic acid was either cDNA or gDNA, and it came from T cells, B-cell-depleted T cells, or PBMCs.

The length of the CDR3 is 17 residues. Per the germline V gene, CDR1 is MDHEN and CDR2 is SYDVKM. Trimming cost V 6 bases and J 1 base; bases outside gene matches: 8. Per the original data handling: Amplification with reference gene primers provided the estimates of nucleated cell counts. Sequenced by immunoSEQ multiplex PCR; TCRdb stores in-frame clones only, minus some. V, J and clone size derive from that table, while D and trimming were established from the DNA sequence. Of about 170,000 clones listed, 84% are singletons. Seattle researchers signed up patients amid active infection and tracked them longitudinally.

Sequenced sample: peripheral blood. The rearrangement joins TRBV28 to TRBJ2-5; 13 positions match TRBD2. The TCR was taken from a woman of 80 years or more with COVID-19, enrolled during active disease. CDR3 coding DNA: TGTGCCAGCAGCCCCCCGGGACTAGCGGGACCCCAAGAGACCCAGTACTTC. Its protein product is CASSPPGLAGPQETQYF.